The present T cell receptor beta chain was sequenced within a study of blood T cell repertoires in COVID-19. The CDR3 has 16 residues. The germline V gene encodes CDR1 LGHNA and CDR2 YNFKEQ. Trimming removed 0 bases from V and 6 bases from J; junction bases left unmatched: 8. The assay was immunoSEQ multiplex PCR, and TCRdb's table has in-frame clones only and misses some. In the table there are 90,000 to 120,000 clones, about 91% of which are singletons. The V call is TRBV4-2, the J call TRBJ2-1; 7 nucleotides align to TRBD1. The sequence derives from a human donor in a cohort sampled during active COVID-19. The sequenced material came from peripheral blood. The CDR3 region has the DNA TGTGCCAGCAGCCAAGACTACAGGGGATCCGGCAATGAGCAGTTCTTC. Translating it yields CASSQDYRGSGNEQFF.